The T cell receptor beta chain described here comes from a study of beta chain features in type 1 diabetes. General study results and limits: Any role of HLA type in TCRB rearrangement remained unresolved here. Shortening of TCRB CDR3s, moderate but significant, appeared in all four CD4+ subsets of Type 1 diabetes patients.

cDNA synthesis used the whole RNA isolate, giving expressed TCRB sequences. The table came from immunoSEQ multiplex PCR; TCRdb's copy has only in-frame clones and leaves some out. The data contain a few hundred thousand clones, about a fifth of them singletons. This CDR3 comprises 15 residues. The germline gives CDR1 SQVTM, CDR2 ANQGSEA. V lost 0 bases to trimming and J lost 2 bases; unmatched junction nucleotides: 6. To note about this clone: Its cognate antigen is unknown.

The sequence came from a woman between 35 and 50 years old with type 1 diabetes. The chain joins TRBV29-1 to TRBJ1-2, with 7 positions matching TRBD1. The sequenced sample was naive CD4+ T cells from blood. CDR3 bases: TGCAGCGTTGAAGAGGGCGCCAGGGGGAACTATGGCTACACCTTC. Translated, it gives CSVEEGARGNYGYTF. Supplemented by reference TRBV29-1 and TRBJ1-2, the full variable domain reads SAVISQKPSRDICQRGTSLTIQCQVDSQVTMMFWYRQQPGQSLTLIATANQGSEATYESGFVIDKFPISRPNLTFSTLTVSNMSPEDSSIYLCSVEEGARGNYGYTFGSGTRLTVV.